One and the same sample provided the 20 T cell receptor beta chains below, sequenced in a study of cytomegalovirus exposure and HLA in healthy donors. Primers: 60 Vbeta forward and 13 Jbeta reverse. TCRdb keeps only in-frame clones here, not all; method: immunoSEQ multiplex PCR. The sample records over 65,000 clones, roughly four fifths being singletons. Sequencing was done on a sample of PBMCs. The receptors come from a human donor in good health.

This clone was recorded once. The genes are TRBV6-4 and TRBJ2-1; 10 bases map to TRBD2. CDR1 is MRHNA, CDR2 SNTAGT, per germline. V dropped 5 bases and J dropped 9; count of bases not matched to a gene: 13. This CDR3 is built from 16 residues. CDR3 sequence (DNA): TGTGCCAGCAGTACAACTAGCGGGGCCGGGATGATTGAGCAGTTCTTC. As protein: CASSTTSGAGMIEQFF.

The chain carries TRBV2 and TRBJ2-5; D is uncertain. Germline CDR1 is SNHLY and CDR2 is FYNNEI. The CDR3 spans 15 residues. V lost 10 bases and J lost 2, with 20 bases in between. The CDR3 nucleotides are TGTGCCATTATCCGGCCACTGAGGCGGCAAGAGACCCAGTACTTC. It encodes CAIIRPLRRQETQYF.

The V and J genes are TRBV28 and TRBJ1-1; 8 positions match TRBD1. Germline lookup yields CDR1 MDHEN and CDR2 SYDVKM. V shed 6 bases and J 4 bases; nucleotides not matched to a gene: 7. The CDR3 is 14 residues long. This CDR3 reads CASRRTGTATEAFF. The CDR3 DNA follows: TGTGCCAGCAGACGGACAGGGACCGCCACTGAAGCTTTCTTT.

This clone came up a few times. This chain links TRBV4-1 with TRBJ1-1; 9 bases are shared with TRBD1. The CDR3 has 16 amino acids. Germline V gene sequence: CDR1 MGHRA, CDR2 YSYEKL. With V trimmed by 3 bases and J by 5 bases, 10 bases remained unmatched. The CDR3 is CASSQLPPGQGTEAFF. In DNA, the CDR3 is TGCGCCAGCAGCCAGCTTCCCCCGGGACAGGGTACTGAAGCTTTCTTT.

The V and J genes are TRBV7-9 and TRBJ2-3; 12 bases agree with TRBD2. Germline V gives CDR1 SEHNR, CDR2 FQNEAQ (reference sequence). The CDR3 extends over 15 amino acids. J gave up 5 bases and V 6 bases, and 6 bases lay outside the gene matches. The CDR3 protein is CASSPGLAGIDTQYF. The CDR3 DNA reads TGTGCCAGCAGTCCCGGACTAGCGGGGATAGATACGCAGTATTTT.

V gene TRBV19 combines with J gene TRBJ1-1; D uncertain. The CDR3 is 13 amino acids. The germline gives CDR1 LNHDA, CDR2 SQIVND (reference sequence). V lost 9 bases and J 5 bases, leaving 16 bases between the germline ends. The chain's CDR3 is CASIGERETEAFF. CDR3 nucleotide sequence: TGTGCCAGCATCGGGGAGCGTGAGACTGAAGCTTTCTTT.

The J gene is TRBJ2-5, the V gene TRBV7-2; weak D call: TRBD2 (7 bases). The CDR3 consists of 15 residues. Per germline, CDR1 SGHTA and CDR2 FQGNSA. V was pared by 1 base and J by 2 bases, with 11 bases between. CDR3: CASSLVGGQQETQYF. CDR3 coding DNA: TGTGCCAGCAGCTTAGTGGGGGGGCAGCAAGAGACCCAGTACTTC.

The chain links TRBV12-5 to TRBJ1-2; TRBD1 is a possible D gene (6 bases). The CDR3 runs 13 residues. Germline loops: CDR1 LGHNT, CDR2 FRNRAP. V was trimmed by 7 bases and J by 4 bases, leaving 13 bases between them. CDR3 amino acids: CASAVQGAYGYTF. DNA of the CDR3: TGTGCTAGTGCCGTACAGGGAGCCTATGGCTACACCTTC. The variable domain in full, with the rest retrieved from reference TRBV12-5 and TRBJ1-2, is DARVTQTPRHKVTEMGQEVTMRCQPILGHNTVFWYRQTMMQGLELLAYFRNRAPLDDSGMPKDRFSAEMPDATLATLKIQPSEPRDSAVYFCASAVQGAYGYTFGSGTRLTVV.

This chain uses TRBV19 with TRBJ1-2, with D unresolved. The germline gives CDR1 LNHDA, CDR2 SQIVND (reference sequence). V shed 5 bases and J shed 7 bases, with 8 bases lying between them. The CDR3 has 11 residues. The CDR3 reads CASSRGGGYTF. Here the CDR3 DNA reads TGTGCCAGTAGTCGCGGCGGTGGCTACACCTTC.

The rearrangement joins TRBV6-1 to TRBJ2-1; D gene uncertain. Trimming cost V 6 bases and J 0 bases, with 9 bases left between them. CDR3 length: 14 amino acids. The V gene's germline CDR1 is MNHNS and CDR2 SASEGT. DNA of the CDR3: TGTGCCAGCAGGACTGCTAGCTCCTACAATGAGCAGTTCTTC. Encoded protein: CASRTASSYNEQFF.

The chain recombines TRBV2 with TRBJ1-6; the D is unclear. Trimming left V 6 bases short and J 0 bases short, with 9 bases between. From germline, CDR1 is SNHLY and CDR2 FYNNEI. CDR3 length: 15 residues. In DNA form, the CDR3 reads TGTGCCAGCAGATATCAGAACTCCTATAATTCACCCCTCCACTTT. Its protein is CASRYQNSYNSPLHF.

This clone was recorded a few times. V is TRBV5-1 and J is TRBJ1-4, with no clear D. V was trimmed by 4 bases and J by 6 bases, leaving 13 bases between them. The CDR3 has 14 amino acids. Looked up from germline, CDR1 is SGHRS and CDR2 is YFSETQ. The CDR3 nucleotides read TGCGCCAGCAGCACCCGAGGGTATGATGAAAAACTGTTTTTT. Amino acids: CASSTRGYDEKLFF.

The J gene is TRBJ1-5, the V gene TRBV6-5; D unresolved. The germline gives CDR1 MNHEY, CDR2 SVGAGI. V lost 5 bases, J lost 4 bases, and 9 bases lay in between. The CDR3 spans 13 residues. Written as DNA, the CDR3 is TGTGCCAGCAGTAACAGCGGGAATCAGCCCCAGCATTTT. The encoded protein is CASSNSGNQPQHF.

The chain employs TRBV2 and TRBJ2-7; D is possibly TRBD1 (6 bases). The CDR3 has 15 residues. Trimming left V 2 bases short and J 1 base short, with 12 bases between. Germline-derived CDR1 and CDR2 are SNHLY and FYNNEI. CDR3 residues: CASSEPLQGSYEQYF. The CDR3 nucleotides read TGTGCCAGCAGTGAACCCCTACAGGGTTCCTACGAGCAGTACTTC.

A single count supports this clone. At one of its ends the junction is not consistent with the germline gene, which may arise from a read error. The V call is TRBV7-9, the J call TRBJ2-7; D is possibly TRBD1 (5 bases). This CDR3 is 12 amino acids long. CDR1 is SEHNR, CDR2 FQNEAQ, per germline (reference sequence). CDR3: CSSSLTGWEQYF. For the CDR3, the DNA is TGTTCCAGCAGCTTAACAGGATGGGAGCAGTACTTC.

V is TRBV6-1 and J is TRBJ2-1; 11 bases align to TRBD1. Unmatched junction bases numbered 6, after V lost 4 bases and J lost 10 bases. The CDR3 sequence is 14 residues long. The germline V gene encodes CDR1 MNHNS and CDR2 SASEGT. The DNA of the CDR3 is TGTGCCAGCAGTGTCGGACAGGGGGCCCGGGAGCAGTTCTTC. As protein: CASSVGQGAREQFF.

This chain uses TRBV7-7 with TRBJ2-5, with D possibly being TRBD2 (5 bases). This CDR3 is 13 amino acids long. Trimming removed 6 bases at V and 1 base at J, with 9 bases between. Germline CDR1 and CDR2: SSHAT and FNYEAQ (reference sequence). This CDR3 is CASSSDFQETQYF. For the CDR3, the DNA is TGTGCCAGCAGTTCGGACTTCCAAGAGACCCAGTACTTC. Using reference TRBV7-7 and TRBJ2-5 for the parts outside the CDR3, the full variable domain is GAGVSQSPRYKVTKRGQDVTLRCDPISSHATLYWYQQALGQGPEFLTYFNYEAQPDKSGLPSDRFSAERPEGSISTLTIQRTEQRDSAMYRCASSSDFQETQYFGPGTRLLVL.

This chain links TRBV2 with TRBJ1-2; the match to TRBD1 covers 9 bases. CDR1 and CDR2 (germline): SNHLY, FYNNEI. V lost 7 bases to trimming and J lost 4 bases; unmatched junction nucleotides: 7. The CDR3 spans 14 residues. CDR3 in DNA: TGTGCCAGCACTGGGACAGGGAAGATCTATGGCTACACCTTC. It specifies CASTGTGKIYGYTF.

The J gene is TRBJ1-1, the V gene TRBV5-5; 7 nucleotides agree with TRBD1. This CDR3 contains 15 residues. V dropped 3 bases and J dropped 1; count of bases not matched to a gene: 6. CDR1 SGHKS and CDR2 YYEKEE come from the germline V gene (reference sequence). The CDR3 DNA follows: TGTGCCAGCAGCTGGACGGGACAGCCGAACACTGAAGCTTTCTTT. Its translation is CASSWTGQPNTEAFF. The full variable domain, in which reference TRBV5-5 and TRBJ1-1 provide the parts outside the CDR3, is DAGVTQSPTHLIKTRGQQVTLRCSPISGHKSVSWYQQVLGQGPQFIFQYYEKEERGRGNFPDRFSARQFPNYSSELNVNALLLGDSALYLCASSWTGQPNTEAFFGQGTRLTVV.

The chain has TRBV6-5 and TRBJ2-7; weak D call: TRBD1 (5 bases). Trimming removed 6 bases from V and 2 bases from J, with 8 bases in between. Per germline, CDR1 MNHEY and CDR2 SVGAGI. The CDR3 has 12 amino acids. CDR3 in amino acids: CASSKTAYEQYF. The CDR3 DNA reads TGTGCCAGCAGCAAGACAGCCTACGAGCAGTACTTC.